This T cell receptor (beta chain) is from a study of tissue T cells after allogeneic stem cell transplantation. Notes on the study in general: Anatomically similar tissues had similar TCR repertoires within each patient. In patients and mice, blood and spleen missed much of tissue repertoire.

Generated by immunoSEQ multiplex PCR, the TCRdb table keeps only in-frame clones and is missing some. The sample contains fewer than 3,500 clones, 45% to 50% of which appear only once. Time point specified: mouse harvest day 14 after allogeneic transplant. Mouse grafts combined 10^7 T-cell-depleted bone marrow cells with 10^6 splenic CD5+ T cells. Mice had MHC-mismatched B6 into BALB/c GVHD, sampled day 7 or 14. Germline-derived CDR1 and CDR2 are SGHND and FRSKSL. Trimming took 2 bases from V and 0 from J, leaving 11 bases between them. The CDR3 contains 16 residues. Points on this clone: Its antigen is as yet unknown. Each gene name is a mouse one. The read falls 1 residue short of the CDR3 end, and the missing part is taken from the germline J gene.

The sequenced material came from lymph node tissue. The TCR was taken from a female BALB/c mouse given C57BL/6 T cells with graft-versus-host disease after an allogeneic hematopoietic cell transplant. V usage is TRBV15 and J usage is TRBJ2-1; the D gene is possibly TRBD2 (7 bases). CDR3 loop: CASSLTGGPNYAEQFF. CDR3 DNA, as far as it was read: TGTGCCAGCAGTTTAACGGGGGGCCCTAACTATGCTGAGCAGTTC.